This passage covers 21 T cell receptor beta chains from one sample sequenced in a study of CD8+CD57+ T cells in acquired aplastic anemia. The use of genomic DNA as template underpinned the TCR beta VDJ and CDR3 profiling. From the reads, TCRdb called clonotypes with MiXCR, one entry per CDR3 protein. The sample has about 130,000 distinct CDR3 sequences, 48% seen once. The specimen was sorted CD4+, CD8+, or CD8+CD57+ T cells (not recorded which) from PBMCs. The receptors come from a human donor in good health, serving as a control.

As DNA, the CDR3 is TGTGCCAGTAGCTTGGGACAGGGGGTCGGTTCACCCCTCCACTTT. Encoded protein: CASSLGQGVGSPLHF. V gene TRBV19 combines with J gene TRBJ1-6; 11 positions agree with TRBD1. This CDR3 region has 15 residues. Germline assignment: CDR1 LNHDA and CDR2 SQIVND (reference sequence). With V trimmed by 6 bases and J by 9 bases, 7 bases remained unmatched.

The gene calls are TRBV5-1 and TRBJ1-1; 7 nucleotides line up with TRBD1. Germline CDR1 is SGHRS and CDR2 is YFSETQ. The CDR3 covers 17 residues. V lost 7 bases and J lost 0; bases outside the gene matches: 15. The CDR3 bases are TGCGCCAGCTCCAACCCCCCAGGGGGGGGGATGAACACTGAAGCTTTCTTT. Its translation: CASSNPPGGGMNTEAFF.

This clonotype has more than one count but fewer than ten. One end of the junction varies from germline; a read error may be responsible. The chain recombines TRBV5-6 with TRBJ2-2; a weak D match, TRBD1 (7 bases). CDR1 SGHDT and CDR2 YYEEEE come from the germline V gene. The CDR3 is made up of 16 amino acids. The CDR3 protein is CASSTLQGRGTGGLFF. In DNA, the CDR3 is TGTGCCAGCAGCACGTTACAGGGGAGAGGCACCGGGGGGCTGTTTTTT.

This clonotype was recorded many times. The chain employs TRBV20-1 and TRBJ1-5; the D is unclear. The germline V and J ends were trimmed by 3 bases and 2 bases, with 11 bases remaining between them. Germline V gene sequence: CDR1 DFQATT, CDR2 SNEGSKA (reference sequence). CDR3 length: 14 amino acids. DNA for the CDR3: TGCAGTGCTAGTCGGGGTTATGGCAATCAGCCCCAGCATTTT. As protein: CSASRGYGNQPQHF.

This clonotype showed up just a few times. This chain joins TRBV20-1 and TRBJ2-1; D may match TRBD1 or TRBD2 (5 bases each). The CDR3 covers 15 residues. V was pared by 5 bases and J by 0 bases, with 14 bases between. Germline CDR1 and CDR2: DFQATT and SNEGSKA (reference sequence). CDR3 loop: CSAGGPRLSYNEQFF. The CDR3 region has the DNA TGCAGTGCTGGGGGACCAAGACTCTCCTACAATGAGCAGTTCTTC.

The genes are TRBV15 and TRBJ2-7; D assignment may be TRBD1 or TRBD2 (7 bases each). V was trimmed by 2 bases and J by 7 bases, leaving 18 bases between them. This CDR3 region has 15 residues. The germline CDR1 and CDR2 sequences are LNHNV and YYDKDF (reference sequence). In nucleotides, the CDR3 is TGTGCCACCAGCAGACGTCCAGGGGGGGCATTGGAGCAGTACTTC. Amino acids: CATSRRPGGALEQYF.

Here the CDR3 DNA reads TGTGCCAGCAGTGATTTCCCCCGGACAGGATCTAACACTGAAGCTTTCTTT. It translates to CASSDFPRTGSNTEAFF. The genes are TRBV25-1 and TRBJ1-1, with 7 bases aligning to TRBD1. J was trimmed by 2 bases and V by 3 bases; bases with no gene match: 12. The CDR3 consists of 17 residues. In germline, CDR1 is MGHDK, CDR2 SYGVNS.

The rearrangement links TRBV2 to TRBJ1-1; D is unresolved. Trimming pared 10 bases from V and 5 bases from J, leaving 14 bases between. From germline, CDR1 is SNHLY and CDR2 FYNNEI. This CDR3 is built from 12 residues. In nucleotides, the CDR3 is TGTGCCATCAGAAAGGGAGGGACTGAAGCTTTCTTT. This gives the protein CAIRKGGTEAFF.

This clonotype has a handful of counts. The rearrangement links TRBV29-1 to TRBJ2-5; 9 bases map to TRBD2. Germline CDR1 SQVTM, CDR2 ANQGSEA. The CDR3 is 13 amino acids. Trimming removed 8 bases from V and 4 bases from J; junction bases left unmatched: 8. DNA of the CDR3: TGCAGCTCGTTAGCGGGGGCCAGAGAGACCCAGTACTTC. This sequence encodes CSSLAGARETQYF. Together with reference TRBV29-1 and TRBJ2-5, the CDR3 gives the full variable domain: SAVISQKPSRDICQRGTSLTIQCQVDSQVTMMFWYRQQPGQSLTLIATANQGSEATYESGFVIDKFPISRPNLTFSTLTVSNMSPEDSSIYLCSSLAGARETQYFGPGTRLLVL.

This clonotype was picked up many times. The J gene is TRBJ1-2, the V gene TRBV29-1; D not resolved. Germline V CDR1 and CDR2: SQVTM, ANQGSEA. CDR3 length: 13 residues. Deletions cut 4 bases from V and 0 bases from J, with 9 bases between. DNA for the CDR3: TGCAGCGTTGTCTCGAGAGCTAACTATGGCTACACCTTC. It codes for CSVVSRANYGYTF.

This clonotype was observed at least ten times. J is TRBJ1-2 and V is TRBV9, with TRBD1 identical over 9 bases. V lost 1 base and J lost 5; bases outside the gene matches: 18. The CDR3 is 19 amino acids. Germline loops: CDR1 SGDLS, CDR2 YYNGEE. CDR3 residues: CASSVRWRWQQGALYGYTF. CDR3 in DNA: TGTGCCAGCAGCGTAAGGTGGCGTTGGCAACAGGGGGCATTGTATGGCTACACCTTC.

This clonotype came up many times. The chain has TRBV9 and TRBJ2-1; 8 bases align to TRBD2. This CDR3 has 15 residues. J lost 4 bases, V lost 0 bases, and 3 bases had no gene match. Germline assignment: CDR1 SGDLS and CDR2 YYNGEE. The CDR3 spells CASSVALAEYNEQFF. For the CDR3, the DNA is TGTGCCAGCAGCGTAGCACTAGCGGAATACAATGAGCAGTTCTTC.

This chain links TRBV20-1 with TRBJ1-2; possibly TRBD1 for D (5 bases). The CDR3 spans 12 residues. V was shortened by 2 bases and J by 6 bases, with 10 bases between the two germline ends. Germline V gives CDR1 DFQATT, CDR2 SNEGSKA (reference sequence). CDR3 protein: CSARKGRHGYTF. The CDR3 coding sequence is TGCAGTGCTAGAAAGGGACGGCATGGCTACACCTTC.

This chain links TRBV7-2 with TRBJ1-6; D gene unclear. In germline, CDR1 is SGHTA, CDR2 FQGNSA. The ends were cut back, 5 bases at V and 12 bases at J, with 14 bases in the middle. The CDR3 extends over 13 amino acids. CDR3 sequence: CASSKDKSLPLHF. CDR3 DNA sequence: TGTGCCAGCAGCAAAGATAAGTCTCTACCCCTCCACTTT.

With regard to this clonotype: One end of the junction fails to match germline, which may point to a read error. The chain uses TRBV2 and TRBJ2-1; the match to TRBD2 covers 7 bases. This CDR3 has 17 amino acids. CDR1 and CDR2 from the germline V gene are SNHLY and FYNNEI. The CDR3 here is CASREGSGEGYDNEQFF. The CDR3 region has the DNA TGTGCCAGCAGGGAAGGATCGGGGGAGGGGTACGACAATGAGCAGTTCTTC.

This chain connects TRBV9 to TRBJ1-4, with TRBD1 identical over 9 bases. CDR3 size: 14 residues. V gave up 3 bases and J gave up 5 bases; unmatched junction bases: 2. CDR1 is SGDLS and CDR2 is YYNGEE in the germline V gene. The CDR3 spells CASSGGQGNEKLFF. The CDR3 DNA follows: TGTGCCAGCAGCGGAGGACAGGGGAATGAAAAACTGTTTTTT.

In this sample, this clonotype turned up many times. This chain uses TRBV7-2 with TRBJ2-1, with 8 bases that match TRBD2. CDR1 is SGHTA, CDR2 FQGNSA, per germline. V lost 5 bases and J lost 8; bases outside the gene matches: 17. The CDR3 runs to 17 residues. The CDR3 loop reads CASSPDSGTSFLHEQFF. The CDR3 nucleotides read TGTGCCAGCAGCCCCGACTCCGGGACTAGTTTTCTCCATGAGCAGTTCTTC.

The chain is built from TRBV10-2 and TRBJ2-7; the match to TRBD1 covers 8 bases. V was clipped by 0 bases and J by 3 bases; unmatched bases: 7. The CDR3 runs 16 residues. Germline V gives CDR1 WSHSY, CDR2 SAAADI. The CDR3 sequence is CASSESTGGFYYEQYF. As DNA, the CDR3 is TGCGCCAGCAGTGAGTCTACAGGGGGGTTCTACTACGAGCAGTACTTC.

J is TRBJ2-2 and V is TRBV7-3; D remains ambiguous. Trimming took off 1 base at V and 11 bases at J, with 8 bases between the two ends. CDR3 size: 12 residues. Germline assignment: CDR1 SGHTA and CDR2 FQGTGA. CDR3 DNA sequence: TGTGCCAGCAGCTTAATAGTCCGAGAGCTGTTTTTT. Residues: CASSLIVRELFF.

The rearrangement links TRBV20-1 to TRBJ2-5, with 11 bases lining up with TRBD2. Germline CDR1 is DFQATT and CDR2 is SNEGSKA (reference sequence). The CDR3 loop spans 15 amino acids. Trimming cost V 2 bases and J 1 base; bases outside gene matches: 3. CDR3 nucleotide sequence: TGCAGTGCTAGATTAGCGGGGGGGGGCCAAGAGACCCAGTACTTC. It translates to CSARLAGGGQETQYF.

This clonotype was observed many times. The rearrangement links TRBV7-9 to TRBJ2-2; TRBD2 matches 10 bases. With 4 bases clipped from V and 6 bases from J, the junction kept 5 bases outside the gene matches. This CDR3 has 15 amino acids. In germline, CDR1 is SEHNR, CDR2 FQNEAQ (reference sequence). CDR3 DNA: TGTGCCAGCAGCTCCCCAAGCGGGGGGGCCGGGGAGCTGTTTTTT. Residues: CASSSPSGGAGELFF.